This T cell receptor beta chain was recovered during a study of shared clonotypes between healthy human individuals (dated by TCRdb to 2019 to 2021). About the investigation overall: The cohort included a few men and two women between 18 and 49 years of age. For each donor, three plates each were used for CD4 naive and CD4 memory, two plates were used for CD8 naive, and one plate was used for CD8 memory. To increase sequencing depth and limit assay-specific biases, TCR repertoire library preparation and sequencing were carried out by different laboratories using diverse techniques. The study deeply sequenced blood TCR repertoires of about 5 healthy adults to estimate repertoire size and the extent of clonotype sharing between individuals. Leukapheresis yielded between about 0.9 and 8.9 billion PBMCs per donor.

TCR CDR3 regions were amplified from genomic DNA by multiplex PCR using the deep immunoSEQ assay. For each cell subset, the extracted genomic DNA was distributed evenly across all wells of several immunoSEQ 96-well plates, and each plate served as one replicate. Each replicate PCR for sorted subsets received approximately 220 ng genomic DNA, equal to about 30,000 T cell genomes. Purified libraries were measured with a Qubit 3.0 fluorometer, size-checked on a Bioanalyzer 2100, and measured again with the KAPA Library Quantification kit. Every immunoSEQ 96-well plate was sequenced on a dedicated single-read 150-cycle Illumina NextSeq 550 flow cell. On the study's bioinformatics: Because only junctional sequences without quality scores were contained in the immunoSEQ output, filtering matching that applied to full-length reads could not be performed. To assign V/J genes and CDR3, sequences were annotated using PyIR, a Python wrapper for IgBLAST v1.9, with IMGT germline references. Reads were filtered out if the reads had weak V/J assignments (E-value above 1e-6), no CDR3, stop codons, out-of-frame junctions, or ambiguous translated residues. V3J clonotypes were defined as sequences sharing the same inferred V gene, J gene, and CDR3 amino acid sequence. To compute the percentage overlap between repertoires, the number of shared unique clonotypes was divided by the size of the smaller repertoire. Three approaches were used to assess repertoire richness: RTK rarefaction, the Chao1 estimator, and Recon v2.1 estimates of unobserved clonotypes. For all TCRbeta clonotypes obtained by the gDNA method from a few donors, generation probabilities were computed with OLGA. Held by TCRdb, this immuneACCESS table contains in-frame sequences only and omits some clones. Under half of the omission traces to an unresolved V gene where checked; the cause of the rest is unknown. V, J and clone size reflect that table, while D and trimming were determined from the DNA. The sample yields millions of clones; just over 90% were counted once. More than 0.12% of the sample rests with the top ten.

On this clone: It lacks a known antigen. One base away there is no much larger clone; base qualities are not given.

Study-level results and caveats: Compared with non-shared clonotypes, the clonotypes found in all four sorted-subset donors had higher generation probabilities. Sampling was restricted to blood, and TCR repertoires in tissue are likely to differ from TCR repertoires in blood. Roughly 5% of naive CD4, roughly 3.6% of naive CD8, around 2.3% of memory CD4, and around 0.4% of memory CD8 clonotypes were shared across several donors. Because the study included a small number of donors, the genetic and exposure-history diversity represented was limited. Pairwise subsampling led to the expectation that sequencing depth would affect the degree of clonotype sharing among donors. Rarefaction of sorted-subset datasets indicated incomplete sequencing despite the large sequencing depth. Estimated clonotype richness was generally larger for naive than for memory subsets.

The donors were healthy, HIV-negative adults with no recently reported acute infections or vaccinations. Every donor was a Caucasian adult living in Nashville, Tennessee, USA. CD4+ T cells were enriched by magnetic negative selection; naive cells were then positively selected on CD45RA, and the negative fraction formed the memory subset. Blood was collected by leukapheresis, and PBMCs were isolated by Ficoll-Histopaque density gradient centrifugation and then cryopreserved in liquid nitrogen vapor phase. Analytical flow cytometry was used to check the purity and quantity of every magnetically sorted T cell population. Genomic DNA was isolated from every sorted fraction and measured by UV absorbance on a Nanodrop 2000c. V and J are trimmed by 8 bases and 4 bases, and the gene matches miss 9 bases of the junction. The CDR3 runs 15 residues from the cysteine to the phenylalanine. The CDR3 DNA has 45 bases and is translated from base 1. For CDR1 and CDR2, the germline V gene lists MNHNS and SASEGT.

Recombination joined TRBV6-1 with TRBJ2-2; 8 junctional bases match TRBD2. This sequence was found in a man aged 18 to 29 in good health. Material: naive CD4+ T cells sorted from blood. The cell subset or site label, as the study defines it: CD45RA+ positively selected. The CDR3 protein sequence reads: CASGEAGVFTGELFF. The DNA is TGTGCCAGCGGCGAAGCGGGGGTGTTCACCGGGGAGCTGTTTTTT.